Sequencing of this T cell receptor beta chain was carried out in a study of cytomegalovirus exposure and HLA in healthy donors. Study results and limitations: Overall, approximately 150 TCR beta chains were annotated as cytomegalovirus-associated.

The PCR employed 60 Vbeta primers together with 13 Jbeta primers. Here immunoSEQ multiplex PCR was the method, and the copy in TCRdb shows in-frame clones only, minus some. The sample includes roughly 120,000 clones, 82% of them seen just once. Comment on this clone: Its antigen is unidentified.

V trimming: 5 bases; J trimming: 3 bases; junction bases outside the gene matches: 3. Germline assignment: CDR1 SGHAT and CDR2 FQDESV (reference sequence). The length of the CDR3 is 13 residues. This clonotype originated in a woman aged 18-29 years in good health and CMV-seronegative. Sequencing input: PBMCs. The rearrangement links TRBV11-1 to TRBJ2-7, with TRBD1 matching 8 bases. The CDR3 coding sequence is TGTGCCAGCAGCGCCGGACAGGGCTACGAGCAGTACTTC. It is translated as CASSAGQGYEQYF.